This T cell receptor (beta chain) was recovered during a study of cytomegalovirus exposure and HLA in healthy donors. Whole-study findings and limits: The listing of approximately 160 TCR beta chains classed them as cytomegalovirus-associated. The dataset shows that most TCR sequences were rare, while some public TCRs occurred in many donors.

In the case of this clone: As yet, its antigen is unknown.

V lost 4 bases and J lost 0, with 10 bases in between. The CDR3 is 15 amino acids. Germline loops: CDR1 MDHEN, CDR2 SYDVKM. A multiplex PCR was run with 60 Vbeta primers and 13 Jbeta primers. Clones were sequenced by immunoSEQ multiplex PCR, and TCRdb holds only the in-frame ones, with some missing. The sample carries about 55,000 clones, 75% to 80% recorded once. Unrecorded immune exposure was likely among donors, who were nominally healthy when sampled. This chain joins TRBV28 and TRBJ2-1; maybe TRBD1 (6 bases). The sample was PBMCs. This receptor was obtained from a female donor in good health and CMV-seronegative. CDR3 DNA: TGTGCCAGCAGTTCTGGACAGACCTCCTACAATGAGCAGTTCTTC. It is translated as CASSSGQTSYNEQFF.